This T cell receptor (beta chain) is drawn from a study of T cell repertoires in cytomegalovirus infection. Background on the study: HLA-B-restricted CMV epitopes that are well studied were used alongside recently identified HLA-C-restricted ones. Indications of both CMV infection and matching HLA type were provided by public TCR beta signatures.

Each CDR3 protein is one row after TCRdb ran MiXCR on the reads. The profile covers about half a million distinct CDR3 sequences, with more than 40% appearing a single time and 43% taken by the ten largest. This CDR3 comprises 15 residues. The germline V gene has CDR1 MNHEY and CDR2 SVGEGT. The junction had 8 bases not matched to a gene; V was cut back by 7 bases and J by 7 bases. A remark on this clonotype: Its antigen is undetermined.

Whole-study results and caveats: CMV-specific TCR beta clonotypes restricted by HLA-C dominated the ex vivo response.

The chain has TRBV6-2 or TRBV6-3 and TRBJ2-2; 11 nucleotides agree with TRBD2. The sequencing here drew on cultured PBMCs, taken from culture after CMV antigen stimulation. The receptor's source is a human donor in good health (CMV status not recorded). Some clones in this sample may be carry-over from other donors' samples. Here the CDR3 reads CASMMTSGMIGELFF. For the CDR3, the DNA is TGTGCCAGCATGATGACTAGCGGGATGATCGGGGAGCTGTTTTTT.